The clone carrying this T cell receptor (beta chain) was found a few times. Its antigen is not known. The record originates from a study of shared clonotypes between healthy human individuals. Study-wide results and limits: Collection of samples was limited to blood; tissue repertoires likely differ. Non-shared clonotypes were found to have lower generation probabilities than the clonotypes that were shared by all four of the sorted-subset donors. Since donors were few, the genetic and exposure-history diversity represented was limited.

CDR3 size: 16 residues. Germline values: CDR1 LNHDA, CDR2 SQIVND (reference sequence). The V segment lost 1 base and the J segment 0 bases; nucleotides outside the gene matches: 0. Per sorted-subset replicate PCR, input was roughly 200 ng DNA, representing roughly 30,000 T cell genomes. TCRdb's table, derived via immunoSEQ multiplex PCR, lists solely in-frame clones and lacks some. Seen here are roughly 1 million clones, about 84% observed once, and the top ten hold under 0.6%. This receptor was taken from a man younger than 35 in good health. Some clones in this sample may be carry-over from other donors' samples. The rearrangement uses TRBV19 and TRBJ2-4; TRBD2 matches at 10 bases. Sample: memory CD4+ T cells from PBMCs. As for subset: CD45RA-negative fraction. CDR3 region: CASSIGLAGAKNIQYF. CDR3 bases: TGTGCCAGTAGTATAGGACTAGCGGGAGCCAAAAACATTCAGTACTTC.